This is a list of T cell receptor beta chains from one sample in a study of cytotoxic CD8 clonotypes in ibrutinib-treated CLL. Method: immunoSEQ multiplex PCR; TCRdb's copy keeps in-frame clones and lacks some. The repertoire consists of more than 300,000 clones, with roughly 80% occurring once and the leading ten covering roughly 6.3%. The starting material was PBMCs, obtained before ibrutinib treatment. These receptors all come from a human donor with chronic lymphocytic leukemia. The conserved cysteine and the conserved F or W are not part of the CDR3 here.

J gene	V gene	CDR3 protein
TRBJ1-1	TRBV11-3	ASSLDLGTEAF
TRBJ2-7	TRBV30	AWSVHETIEQY
TRBJ1-1	TRBV15	ATSRDRHQNTEAF
TRBJ1-4	TRBV1	TSSQEVPGPGMRKLF
TRBJ2-2	TRBV5-1	ASSLRTGRNTGELF
TRBJ1-2	TRBV25-1	ASSEFGGRGYT
TRBJ2-3	TRBV5-1	ASRQGVMFSDTQY
TRBJ2-1	TRBV5-1	ASSLNWRGTDEQF
TRBJ2-1	TRBV9	ASSVVPTSGSLYNEQF
TRBJ2-7	TRBV7-3	ASSSGTSSREQY
TRBJ1-2	TRBV9	ASSVDQGYGYT
TRBJ1-2	TRBV4-3	ASSQPGQGFYGYT
TRBJ2-2	TRBV30	ALGTDIANTGELF
TRBJ2-7	TRBV5-1	ASSDPQGVLYEQY
TRBJ1-4	TRBV4-3	ASSNGFLATNEKLF
TRBJ2-7	TRBV27	ASRPSGLAVYEQY
TRBJ2-7	TRBV7-2	ASSLYDREY
TRBJ1-1	TRBV5-4	ASSSRTDGTEAF
TRBJ2-2	TRBV2	AGSARWSTGELF
TRBJ2-7	TRBV5-5	ASTKRGASTYEQY
TRBJ1-2	TRBV9	ASSVAPTTGGFGYT
TRBJ2-3	TRBV2	ASSQAGTSTDTQY
TRBJ2-1	TRBV28	ASSWDLTYNEQF
TRBJ1-5	TRBV6-1	ASSGGTGPGPQH
TRBJ1-3	TRBV15	ATSPRTGNTIY
TRBJ2-7	TRBV28	ASSLPLREREQY
TRBJ1-5	TRBV27	ASSLLPPGQRSNQPQH
TRBJ1-5	TRBV11-2	ASSLMANRNQPQH